The clone carrying this T cell receptor (beta chain) was found many times. Its antigen is unidentified. The sample originates from a study of early T cells in non-severe SARS-CoV-2 infection. Study observations and caveats: Private and CD4 specificities were missed by VDJdb matching, skewed to anti-spike CD8.

Attachment of unique molecular identifiers was made to individual cDNA molecules. In TCRdb, the 5' RACE reads were re-called with MiXCR into one record per CDR3 protein. Here the sample spans 70,000 or so distinct CDR3 sequences, 12% to 15% being singletons. V was clipped by 6 bases and J by 4 bases, with 13 bases between them. The germline V gene encodes CDR1 SGHDT and CDR2 YYEEEE. CDR3 size: 13 residues. This clonotype was sampled from an adult who was a healthcare worker with PCR-confirmed SARS-CoV-2 infection or an uninfected control (not recorded which). This chain links TRBV5-6 with TRBJ1-2; no clear D gene. What was sequenced was whole blood. The CDR3 loop is CASTSGGRYGYTF. DNA for the CDR3: TGTGCCAGCACCTCGGGCGGCCGCTATGGCTACACCTTC.